What follows are 22 T cell receptor beta chains derived from one specimen sequenced in a study of regulatory T cells in long-lasting Graves disease. Researchers made TCR beta libraries by using iRepertoire HTBI primers and running Arm-PCR on CDR3 regions. In TCRdb, the multiplex PCR reads were re-called with MiXCR into one record per CDR3 protein. The sample holds roughly 430,000 distinct CDR3 sequences, roughly 15% seen once. Stated time point: newly diagnosed GD, antithyroid drugs for less than 3 months. PBMC-extracted RNA yielded the TCR library. This sample also belongs to another study, concerning T cells in Graves' hyperthyroidism and ophthalmopathy.

The sequences come from peripheral blood mononuclear cells (PBMCs), collected at new diagnosis, from a patient treated with antithyroid drugs. The receptor source for this set is a woman aged 30 to 39 with Graves disease.

This clonotype was found many times. V usage is TRBV20-1 and J usage is TRBJ2-7, with 9 positions matching TRBD2. The V gene end was trimmed by 3 bases and the J gene end by 5 bases; junction bases not matched to a gene: 11. CDR1 and CDR2 from the germline V gene are DFQATT and SNEGSKA (reference sequence). CDR3 size: 15 residues. The CDR3 region is CSARGSGRAGDEQYF. The CDR3 bases are TGCAGTGCTAGGGGTAGCGGGAGAGCCGGGGACGAGCAGTACTTC.

Regarding this clonotype: A much larger clone lies one base from this, so it may be a read error. The chain links TRBV20-1 to TRBJ2-5, with 8 bases fitting TRBD2. Germline V lookup: CDR1 DFQATT, CDR2 SNEGSKA (reference sequence). CDR3 length equals 16 residues. In DNA, the CDR3 is TGCAGTGCTAGAGATGAGGCGGGAGGCTCCCAAGAGGCCCAGTACTTC. Its protein product is CSARDEAGGSQEAQYF.

The V call is TRBV5-4, the J call TRBJ2-4; D might be TRBD1 or TRBD2, each matching 6 bases. The CDR3 loop spans 15 amino acids. The germline V gene encodes CDR1 SGHNT and CDR2 YYREEE (reference sequence). The ends were cut back, 7 bases at V and 2 bases at J, with 16 bases in the middle. The CDR3 nucleotides read TGTGCCAGCGGCCTTTGGGGGGCTTCCAAAAACATTCAGTACTTC. Its protein product is CASGLWGASKNIQYF.

This clonotype was observed many times. V usage is TRBV11-2 and J usage is TRBJ2-7, with D possibly matching TRBD2 (6 bases). Deletions cut 6 bases from V and 4 bases from J, with 22 bases between. The CDR3 contains 16 residues. Per the germline V gene, CDR1 is SGHAT and CDR2 is FQNNGV. The CDR3, as DNA: TGTGCCAGCAGTCTAGGACTACCACCCCGGAGTTACGAGCAGTACTTC. Protein sequence: CASSLGLPPRSYEQYF.

With regard to this clonotype: This sequence may be a read error, since a much larger clone differs from it by one base. The chain uses TRBV9 and TRBJ2-7, with 11 bases matching TRBD2. Per the germline V gene, CDR1 is SGDLS and CDR2 is YYNGEE. The CDR3 covers 15 residues. V was clipped by 4 bases and J by 3 bases; unmatched bases: 6. The CDR3 nucleotides read TGTGCCAGCAGCCGGGGGGGGACTAGCGGCTACGAGCAGTACTTC. Residues: CASSRGGTSGYEQYF.

The table lists this clonotype with many counts. The genes are TRBV20-1 and TRBJ2-5; TRBD2 aligns across 8 bases. There are 12 residues in the CDR3. From germline, CDR1 is DFQATT and CDR2 SNEGSKA (reference sequence). The ends lost 6 bases at V and 4 bases at J; junction bases unmatched: 4. The CDR3 here is CSAPGLGETQYF. The CDR3 coding sequence is TGCAGTGCCCCGGGACTAGGAGAGACCCAGTACTTC.

The sample holds a few counts of this clonotype. This chain links TRBV7-8 with TRBJ2-1, with 8 bases fitting TRBD2. Germline V gives CDR1 SGHVS, CDR2 FQNEAQ. The CDR3 spans 16 residues. Trimming at V came to 4 bases and at J to 9 bases, leaving 14 bases not matched to a gene. CDR3: CASSSPPGLGLPEQFF. CDR3 nucleotides: TGTGCCAGCAGCTCCCCCCCGGGACTAGGTCTACCTGAGCAGTTCTTC.

This clonotype appeared many times. The CDR3 loop is CASSQDWGSHDEQFF. The CDR3 nucleotides are TGTGCCAGCAGCCAAGATTGGGGTTCACATGATGAGCAGTTCTTC. The chain has TRBV14 and TRBJ2-1; no firm D call. Trimming took 0 bases from V and 8 from J, leaving 14 bases between them. This CDR3 is 15 amino acids long. From germline, CDR1 is SGHDN and CDR2 FVKESK.

This clonotype was counted at least ten times. V and J are TRBV28 and TRBJ1-2; 7 nucleotides match TRBD1. Germline values: CDR1 MDHEN, CDR2 SYDVKM. Losses at the gene ends were 7 bases for V and 2 bases for J; bases not matched to a gene: 4. The CDR3 loop spans 13 amino acids. CDR3 nucleotide sequence: TGTGCCAGCACCCTGACAGGGAACTATGGCTACACCTTC. Its protein is CASTLTGNYGYTF.

V gene TRBV12-3 or TRBV12-4 combines with J gene TRBJ1-4, with D uncertain. The CDR3 totals 14 residues. Trimming stripped 6 bases from V and 7 bases from J, with 15 bases between. CDR3 sequence reads: CASSPGGIGEKLFF. The CDR3 nucleotides are TGTGCCAGCAGCCCTGGAGGAATAGGTGAAAAACTGTTTTTT.

The chain employs TRBV15 and TRBJ2-1; possible D gene TRBD2, 5 bases. This CDR3 spans 15 amino acids. The germline V gene has CDR1 LNHNV and CDR2 YYDKDF (reference sequence). Between the trimmed V and J ends, which lost 0 bases and 1 base, there was a span of 7 bases. CDR3: CATSRDRTSYNEQFF. The CDR3 nucleotides are TGTGCCACCAGCAGAGATCGGACTTCCTACAATGAGCAGTTCTTC.

This clonotype was found many times. The chain carries TRBV11-2 and TRBJ2-5, with 11 bases lining up with TRBD2. The CDR3 is 16 amino acids. In germline, CDR1 is SGHAT, CDR2 FQNNGV. V lost 5 bases, J lost 4 bases, and 9 bases stayed unmatched. In DNA, the CDR3 is TGTGCCAGCAGCACCCTAGCGGGAGGCGGGCTAGAGACCCAGTACTTC. Translation: CASSTLAGGGLETQYF.

With respect to this clonotype: This may be a read error, as it is one base from a much larger clone. Here the CDR3 DNA reads TGTGCCATCAGTGGACCGGGACAGGCGATAAGCTCCTACGAGCAGTTCTTC. It encodes CAISGPGQAISSYEQFF. The chain couples TRBV10-3 to TRBJ2-1, with TRBD1 matching 8 bases. The CDR3 runs to 17 residues. Germline-derived CDR1 and CDR2 are ENHRY and SYGVKD. V was pared by 4 bases and J by 10 bases, with 18 bases of the junction left unmatched.

Comment on this clonotype: A single base separates this from a much larger clone, so it may be a read error. The chain employs TRBV13 and TRBJ2-7; 7 bases line up with TRBD2. CDR3 length equals 16 residues. The junction had 16 bases not matched to a gene; V was cut back by 4 bases and J by 7 bases. CDR1 and CDR2 (germline): PRHDT, FYEKMQ (reference sequence). CDR3 amino acids: CASSSSPGGSAGEQYF. CDR3 in DNA: TGTGCCAGCAGCTCCTCCCCTGGCGGGAGTGCGGGAGAGCAGTACTTC. Supplemented by reference TRBV13 and TRBJ2-7, the full variable domain reads AAGVIQSPRHLIKEKRETATLKCYPIPRHDTVYWYQQGPGQDPQFLISFYEKMQSDKGSIPDRFSAQQFSDYHSELNMSSLELGDSALYFCASSSSPGGSAGEQYFGPGTRLTVT.

This clonotype has just a few counts. CDR3 in amino acids: CASRTENTDTEAFF. The DNA for the CDR3 is TGTGCCAGTAGGACGGAGAACACCGACACTGAAGCTTTCTTT. The chain couples TRBV19 to TRBJ1-1; D gene uncertain. The CDR3 extends over 14 amino acids. From germline, CDR1 is LNHDA and CDR2 SQIVND (reference sequence). Deletions cut 6 bases from V and 3 bases from J, with 14 bases between.

The V and J genes are TRBV29-1 and TRBJ2-5; TRBD2 aligns across 8 bases. The assigned J gene may be wrong: the sequence end matches TRBJ2-1 better. CDR1 is SQVTM and CDR2 is ANQGSEA in the germline V gene. The CDR3 spans 14 residues. As DNA, the CDR3 is TGCAGCGTTGAAAGCCAGCGGGAGCTGAATGAGCAGTTCTTC. Translated, it gives CSVESQRELNEQFF.

V gene TRBV19 combines with J gene TRBJ2-6; the D is unclear. Trimming took 3 bases from V and 0 from J, leaving 12 bases between them. In germline, CDR1 is LNHDA, CDR2 SQIVND (reference sequence). CDR3 length: 17 residues. The CDR3 DNA reads TGTGCCAGTAGTATTACTGACTCTCTCTCTGGGGCCAACGTCCTGACTTTC. This translates into CASSITDSLSGANVLTF.

J is TRBJ2-5 and V is TRBV20-1, with D perhaps being TRBD1 or TRBD2 (6 bases each). Germline V lookup: CDR1 DFQATT, CDR2 SNEGSKA (reference sequence). V was clipped by 3 bases and J by 1 base, with 9 bases between them. CDR3 length: 13 residues. In DNA form, the CDR3 reads TGCAGTGCTAGTCCGGGGGCCCAAGAGACCCAGTACTTC. Amino acids: CSASPGAQETQYF.

The sample holds a few counts of this clonotype. The chain is built from TRBV7-9 and TRBJ2-1; D remains unclear. Per germline, CDR1 SEHNR and CDR2 FQNEAQ (reference sequence). The CDR3 consists of 14 residues. V was pared by 6 bases and J by 5 bases, with 14 bases between. DNA for the CDR3: TGTGCCAGCAGTCCTAGGTCCGGCCACAATGAGCAGTTCTTC. Amino acid sequence: CASSPRSGHNEQFF.

As for this clonotype: A single base separates this from a much larger clone, so it may be a read error. J is TRBJ2-3 and V is TRBV6-1; D is possibly TRBD1 or TRBD2 (5 bases each). CDR1 is MNHNS, CDR2 SASEGT, per germline. The CDR3 runs to 15 residues. Trimming removed 2 bases at V and 5 bases at J, with 14 bases between. The CDR3 sequence is CASSEKGSNIDTQYF. The CDR3 DNA reads as TGTGCCAGCAGTGAAAAGGGGAGTAACATAGATACGCAGTATTTT.

In its sample, this clonotype was seen many times. The gene calls are TRBV6-5 and TRBJ1-1; D uncertain. The CDR3 loop spans 13 amino acids. With 2 bases removed from V and 7 bases from J, the gap between germline ends came to 11 bases. Germline loops: CDR1 MNHEY, CDR2 SVGAGI. The CDR3 nucleotides read TGTGCCAGCAGTTACGGCTCGGCGGGTGAAGCTTTCTTT. Residues: CASSYGSAGEAFF.

This clonotype was detected ten times or more. This chain joins TRBV11-2 and TRBJ1-1; 9 bases match TRBD1. The CDR3 sequence is 13 residues long. In germline, CDR1 is SGHAT, CDR2 FQNNGV. The ends lost 5 bases at V and 8 bases at J; junction bases unmatched: 6. For the CDR3, the DNA is TGTGCCAGCAGCCCAACCGGGACAGGGGAAGCTTTCTTT. Protein sequence: CASSPTGTGEAFF.